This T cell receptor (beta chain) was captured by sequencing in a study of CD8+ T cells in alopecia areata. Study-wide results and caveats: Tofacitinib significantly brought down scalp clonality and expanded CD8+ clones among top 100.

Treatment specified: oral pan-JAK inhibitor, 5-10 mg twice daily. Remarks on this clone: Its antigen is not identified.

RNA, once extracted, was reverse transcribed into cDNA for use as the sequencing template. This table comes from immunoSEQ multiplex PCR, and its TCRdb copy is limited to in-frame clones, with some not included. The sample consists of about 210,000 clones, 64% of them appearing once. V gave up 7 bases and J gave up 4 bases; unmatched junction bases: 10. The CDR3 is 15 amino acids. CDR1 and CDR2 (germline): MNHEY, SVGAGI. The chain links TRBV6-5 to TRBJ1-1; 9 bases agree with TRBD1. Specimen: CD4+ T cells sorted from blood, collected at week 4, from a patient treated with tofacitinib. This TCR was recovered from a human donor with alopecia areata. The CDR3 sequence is CASTGQGLGSTEAFF. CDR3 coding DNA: TGTGCCAGCACAGGACAGGGGCTGGGTTCCACTGAAGCTTTCTTT.